This TCR beta chain originates from a study of CD8 T cells in ankylosing spondylitis. Notes on the study in general: Seemingly characteristic of ankylosing spondylitis blood was a TCR beta motif consisting of 7 or 8 highly homologous variants.

Germline values: CDR1 SGDLS, CDR2 YYNGEE. V lost 8 bases to trimming and J lost 2 bases, with 19 bases between them. The CDR3 covers 15 residues. The sample holds a few counts of this clonotype. Its antigen is currently unknown. TCRdb independently ran MiXCR on the 5' RACE reads; one entry per CDR3 protein. In the table there are over 700,000 distinct CDR3 sequences, around 20% of which are singletons. The rearrangement joins TRBV9 to TRBJ1-1; D is unresolved. The source is a male donor with ankylosing spondylitis. Sequenced sample: blood, either unsorted or a sorted T cell fraction (not recorded which). CDR3 region: CASGSDSRTNTEAFF. In DNA form, the CDR3 reads TGTGCCAGTGGGAGTGACTCACGGACCAACACTGAAGCTTTCTTT.